This TCR beta chain was recorded in a study of CD8 T cells in ankylosing spondylitis. MiXCR, run by TCRdb on the 5' RACE reads, gives a single entry per CDR3 protein. The table includes 150,000 or so distinct CDR3 sequences, 18% detected once. CDR1 and CDR2 (germline): KGHSH, LQKENI. V was clipped by 3 bases and J by 1 base, with 16 bases between them. This CDR3 is built from 16 residues. This clonotype occurred many times. Antigen unknown. The study's findings and limits: Earlier literature documents some of the motif variants in reactive arthritis synovial fluid and blood.

The material sequenced was blood, either unsorted or a sorted T cell fraction (not recorded which). The TCR comes from a male donor with ankylosing spondylitis or in good health (not recorded which). V and J are TRBV18 and TRBJ2-7; possibly TRBD1 or TRBD2 for D (5 bases each). Here the CDR3 reads CASSPPDKGPSYEQYF. CDR3 sequence (DNA): TGTGCCAGCTCACCCCCGGACAAGGGACCTTCCTACGAGCAGTACTTC.